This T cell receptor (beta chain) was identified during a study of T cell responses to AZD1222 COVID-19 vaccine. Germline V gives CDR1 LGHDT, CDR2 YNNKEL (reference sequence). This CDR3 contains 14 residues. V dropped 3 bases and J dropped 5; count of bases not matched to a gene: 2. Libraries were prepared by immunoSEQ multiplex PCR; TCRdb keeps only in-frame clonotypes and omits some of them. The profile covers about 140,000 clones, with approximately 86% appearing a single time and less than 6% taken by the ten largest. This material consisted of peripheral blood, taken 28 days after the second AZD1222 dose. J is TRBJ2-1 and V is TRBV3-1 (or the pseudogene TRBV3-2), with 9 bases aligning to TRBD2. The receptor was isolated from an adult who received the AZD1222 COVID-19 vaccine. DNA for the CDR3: TGTGCCAGCAGCCAGGGACTAGCCGACAATGAGCAGTTCTTC. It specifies CASSQGLADNEQFF.